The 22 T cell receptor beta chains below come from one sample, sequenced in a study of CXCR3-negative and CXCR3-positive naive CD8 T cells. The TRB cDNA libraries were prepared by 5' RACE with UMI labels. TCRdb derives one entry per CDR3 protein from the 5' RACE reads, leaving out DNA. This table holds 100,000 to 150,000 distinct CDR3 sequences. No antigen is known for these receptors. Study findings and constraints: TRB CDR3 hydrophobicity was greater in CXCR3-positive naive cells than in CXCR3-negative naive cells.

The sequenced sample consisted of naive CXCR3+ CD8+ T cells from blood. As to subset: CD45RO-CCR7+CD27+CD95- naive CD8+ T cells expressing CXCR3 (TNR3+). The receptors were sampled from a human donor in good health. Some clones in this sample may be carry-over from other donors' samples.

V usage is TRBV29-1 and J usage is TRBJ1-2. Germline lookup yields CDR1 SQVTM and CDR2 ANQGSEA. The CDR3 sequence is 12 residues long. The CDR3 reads CSVERPNYGYTF.

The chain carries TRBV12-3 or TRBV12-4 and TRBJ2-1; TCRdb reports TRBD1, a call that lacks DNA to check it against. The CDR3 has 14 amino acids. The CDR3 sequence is CARSLGGRGNEQFF.

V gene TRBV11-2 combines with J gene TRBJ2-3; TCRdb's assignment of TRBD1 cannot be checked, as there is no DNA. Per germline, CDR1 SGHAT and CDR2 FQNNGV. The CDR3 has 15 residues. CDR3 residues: CASSSAGQGTDTQYF.

CDR3 sequence: CAIRAGTANTGELFF. J is TRBJ2-2 and V is TRBV10-3; TCRdb's assignment of TRBD1 cannot be checked, as there is no DNA. The CDR3 loop spans 15 amino acids. Germline CDR1 is ENHRY and CDR2 is SYGVKD.

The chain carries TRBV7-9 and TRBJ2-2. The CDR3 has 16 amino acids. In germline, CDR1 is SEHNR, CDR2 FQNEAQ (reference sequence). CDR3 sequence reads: CASSLTTFPNTGELFF.

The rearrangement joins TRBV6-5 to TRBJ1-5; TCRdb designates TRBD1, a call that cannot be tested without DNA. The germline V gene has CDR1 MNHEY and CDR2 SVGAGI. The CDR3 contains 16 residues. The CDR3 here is CASSTGTGGGYQPQHF.

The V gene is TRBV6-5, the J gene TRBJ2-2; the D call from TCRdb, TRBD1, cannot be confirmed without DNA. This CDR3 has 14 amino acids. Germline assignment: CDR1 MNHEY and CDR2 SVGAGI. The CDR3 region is CASSYQGNTGELFF.

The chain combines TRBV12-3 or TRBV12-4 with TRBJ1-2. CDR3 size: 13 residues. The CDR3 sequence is CASSLSQAFGYTF.

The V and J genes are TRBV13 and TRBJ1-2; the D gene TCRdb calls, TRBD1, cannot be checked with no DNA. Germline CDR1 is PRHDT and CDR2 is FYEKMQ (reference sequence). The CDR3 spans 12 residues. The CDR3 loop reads CASSLDRGGYTF.

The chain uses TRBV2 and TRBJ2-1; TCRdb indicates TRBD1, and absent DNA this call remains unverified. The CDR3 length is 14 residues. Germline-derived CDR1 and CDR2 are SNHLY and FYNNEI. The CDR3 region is CASSGDRTYNEQFF.

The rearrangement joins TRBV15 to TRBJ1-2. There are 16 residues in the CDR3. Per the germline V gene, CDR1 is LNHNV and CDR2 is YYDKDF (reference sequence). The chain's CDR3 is CATSNQRDPGYEGYTF.

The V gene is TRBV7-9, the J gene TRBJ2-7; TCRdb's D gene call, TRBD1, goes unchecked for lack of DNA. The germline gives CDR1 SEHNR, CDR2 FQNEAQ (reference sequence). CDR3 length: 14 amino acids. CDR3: CASSYRQGAHEQYF. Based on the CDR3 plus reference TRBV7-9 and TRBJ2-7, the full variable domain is DTGVSQNPRHKITKRGQNVTFRCDPISEHNRLYWYRQTLGQGPEFLTYFQNEAQLEKSRLLSDRFSAERPKGSFSTLEIQRTEQGDSAMYLCASSYRQGAHEQYFGPGTRLTVT.

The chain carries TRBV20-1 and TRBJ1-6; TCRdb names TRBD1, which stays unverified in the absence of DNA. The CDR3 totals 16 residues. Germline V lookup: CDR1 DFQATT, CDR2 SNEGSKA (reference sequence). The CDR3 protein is CSARETQDPRNSPLHF.

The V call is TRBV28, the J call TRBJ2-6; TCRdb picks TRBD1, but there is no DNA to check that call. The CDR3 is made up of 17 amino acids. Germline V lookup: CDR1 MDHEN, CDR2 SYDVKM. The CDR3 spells CASSLYKGPTGANVLTF. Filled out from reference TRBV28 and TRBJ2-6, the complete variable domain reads DVKVTQSSRYLVKRTGEKVFLECVQDMDHENMFWYRQDPGLGLRLIYFSYDVKMKEKGDIPEGYSVSREKKERFSLILESASTNQTSMYLCASSLYKGPTGANVLTFGAGSRLTVL.

CDR3 loop: CASSPRGYEQYF. The chain carries TRBV7-9 and TRBJ2-7; TCRdb picks TRBD1, but there is no DNA to check that call. CDR3 length: 12 residues. The V gene's germline CDR1 is SEHNR and CDR2 FQNEAQ (reference sequence).

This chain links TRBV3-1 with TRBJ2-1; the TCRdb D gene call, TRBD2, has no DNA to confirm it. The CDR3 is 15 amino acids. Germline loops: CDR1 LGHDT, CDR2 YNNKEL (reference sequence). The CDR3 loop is CASSQDSAGGTEQFF.

The CDR3 spells CSGAGSGGVAHNEQFF. The chain links TRBV29-1 to TRBJ2-1; no DNA is available, so the TRBD1 call from TCRdb remains unchecked. Germline CDR1 is SQVTM and CDR2 is ANQGSEA. The CDR3 length is 16 residues.

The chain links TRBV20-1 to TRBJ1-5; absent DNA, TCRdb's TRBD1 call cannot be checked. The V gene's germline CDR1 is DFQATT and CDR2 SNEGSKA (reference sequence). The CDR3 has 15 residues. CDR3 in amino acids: CSASRVQGSNQPQHF.

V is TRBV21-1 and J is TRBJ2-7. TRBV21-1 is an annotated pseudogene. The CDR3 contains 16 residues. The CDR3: CASSHRAAGGPSEQYF.

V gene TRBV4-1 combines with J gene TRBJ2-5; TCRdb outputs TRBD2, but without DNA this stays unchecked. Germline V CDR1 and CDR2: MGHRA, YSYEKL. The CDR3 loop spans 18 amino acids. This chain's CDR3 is CASSLLGSGGAEQETQYF.

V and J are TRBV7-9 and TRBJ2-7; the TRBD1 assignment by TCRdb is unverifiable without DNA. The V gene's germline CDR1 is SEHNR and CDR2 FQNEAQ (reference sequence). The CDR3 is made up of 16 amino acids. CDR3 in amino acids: CASSQGQGVGAFEQYF.

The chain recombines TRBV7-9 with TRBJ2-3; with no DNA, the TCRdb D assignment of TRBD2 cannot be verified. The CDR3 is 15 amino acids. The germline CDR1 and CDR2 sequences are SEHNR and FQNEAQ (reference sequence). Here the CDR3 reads CASTSGPYYTDTQYF.